This is a list of T cell receptor beta chains from one sample in a study of spatial heterogeneity in lung cancer. TCRdb re-called the 5' RACE reads with MiXCR, one entry per CDR3 protein. The sample has 15,000 to 20,000 distinct CDR3 sequences, roughly 6.3% seen once; the top ten hold roughly 24%. The source was PBMCs, collected at follow-up. The source is a male donor with early-stage non-small cell lung cancer. The CDR3 runs from the conserved cysteine through the conserved F or W. D genes are given only for firm matches. For some rows the clone size is stated as once, few or many, or as a class when expanded; others skip it.

D,size,V,J,DNA,CDR3
TRBD1,many,TRBV12-3/TRBV12-4,TRBJ2-2,TGTGCCAGCAGTCCCAGGGGGCTAAAGAACACCGGGGAGCTGTTTTTT,CASSPRGLKNTGELFF
.,.,TRBV2,TRBJ1-5,TGTGCCAGCAGTGGATATAGCAATCAGCCCCAGCATTTT,CASSGYSNQPQHF
TRBD1,.,TRBV29-1,TRBJ1-2,TGCAGCGCCTGGACAGGGGAAGGCTACACCTTC,CSAWTGEGYTF
TRBD2,many,TRBV11-2,TRBJ2-1,TGTGCCAGCAGCCGCACTAGCGGGAGCGGCAATGAGCAGTTCTTC,CASSRTSGSGNEQFF
.,medium-sized,TRBV28,TRBJ2-6,TGTGCCAGCAGTTCCAACCCTGAGATCTCTGGGGCCAACGTCCTGACTTTC,CASSSNPEISGANVLTF
TRBD2,many,TRBV14,TRBJ2-1,TGTGCCAGCAGCCAAGAAGGCCTAGCGGGAGACAATGAGCAGTTCTTC,CASSQEGLAGDNEQFF
TRBD2,medium-sized,TRBV2,TRBJ2-2,TGTGCCAGCACCCCCCCAGCGGGAGGGCCGGACACCGGGGAGCTGTTTTTT,CASTPPAGGPDTGELFF
.,many,TRBV7-9,TRBJ2-1,TGTGCCAGCAGCCCTCGGGCCGGGACGAAATACAATGAGCAGTTCTTC,CASSPRAGTKYNEQFF
.,many,TRBV10-3,TRBJ2-3,TGTGCCATCAGTGAAGGGGTTGGGGATACGCAGTATTTT,CAISEGVGDTQYF
TRBD2,many,TRBV11-2,TRBJ2-7,TGTGCCAGCAGCTTAGAGGGCGGGAGTTCTCGGTACTTC,CASSLEGGSSRYF
.,medium-sized,TRBV28,TRBJ2-7,TGTGCCAGCCTCCCTGGGGGCTCCTACGAGCAGTACTTC,CASLPGGSYEQYF
.,few,TRBV11-1,TRBJ2-5,TGTGCCAGCAGCCACCTGATGGGGAGGTTAGAGGAGACCCAGTACTTC,CASSHLMGRLEETQYF
.,medium-sized,TRBV28,TRBJ2-6,TGTGCCAGCAGTATACTACTCAGGACCGGGGCCAACGTCCTGACTTTC,CASSILLRTGANVLTF
.,.,TRBV5-4,TRBJ2-2,TGTGCCAGCAGCTCGCATACCGGGGAGCTGTTTTTT,CASSSHTGELFF
.,.,TRBV3-1,TRBJ1-6,TGTGCCAGCAGCCCGATTAGGCCCAATTCACCCCTCCACTTT,CASSPIRPNSPLHF
.,medium-sized,TRBV20-1,TRBJ2-5,TGCAGTGCTACCACGGCAGTAGCTGAGACCCAGTACTTC,CSATTAVAETQYF
.,many,TRBV2,TRBJ2-3,TGTGCCAGCAGGGGCGGGGCCCGCACAGATACGCAGTATTTT,CASRGGARTDTQYF
.,many,TRBV28,TRBJ2-2,TGTGCCAGCAGTAGGACAGCCTACACCGGGGAGCTGTTTTTT,CASSRTAYTGELFF
TRBD1,many,TRBV7-3,TRBJ1-1,TGTGCCAGCAGCTTATTTGGGACAGGGACACCGAACACTGAAGCTTTCTTT,CASSLFGTGTPNTEAFF
TRBD2,many,TRBV28,TRBJ2-7,TGTGCCAGCAGTTTAGGTGTGGCGGCGGGAGTAGCCTACGAGCAGTACTTC,CASSLGVAAGVAYEQYF
.,many,TRBV7-2,TRBJ1-1,TGTGCCAGCAGCTTAGCGCTGGGGGTAAGAGGAATTGAAGCTTTCTTT,CASSLALGVRGIEAFF
TRBD2,medium-sized,TRBV7-6,TRBJ2-2,TGTGCCAGCAGCTTAGCGCGTGGTAGCGGGAGGAGAGGAACCGGGGAGCTGTTTTTT,CASSLARGSGRRGTGELFF
.,.,TRBV12-3/TRBV12-4,TRBJ1-2,TGTGCCAGCAGTTACTTCACAGGGAACTATGGCTACACCTTC,CASSYFTGNYGYTF
TRBD2,few,TRBV4-2,TRBJ2-5,TGTGCCAGCAGCCCAGGGACTAGCGGTCAAGAGACCCAGTACTTC,CASSPGTSGQETQYF
.,many,TRBV7-2,TRBJ1-5,TGTGCCAGCAGCTTAAAGGTCGGGGATCAGCCCCAGCATTTT,CASSLKVGDQPQHF
.,many,TRBV29-1,TRBJ1-1,TGCAGCGTTAGTCGGGACACTGAAGCTTTCTTT,CSVSRDTEAFF
TRBD2,many,TRBV5-1,TRBJ2-2,TGCGCCAGCAGCCAACTAGCGGACGACACCGGGGAGCTGTTTTTT,CASSQLADDTGELFF
.,many,TRBV11-3,TRBJ2-7,TGTGCCAGCAGCTTAGCGGACGGCCTTGGAGAGCAGTACTTC,CASSLADGLGEQYF
.,many,TRBV18,TRBJ2-2,TGTGCCAGCTCACCACGCCAGATAGCACACACCGGGGAGCTGTTTTTT,CASSPRQIAHTGELFF
.,few,TRBV5-1,TRBJ2-1,TGCGCCAGCAGTCCCCTACTAGGGAGGGGGAATGAGCAGTTCTTC,CASSPLLGRGNEQFF
TRBD2,many,TRBV6-2/TRBV6-3,TRBJ2-7,TGTGCCAGCAGTTACTCGGGGACGCAGCGGGAGGGCCGCTCCTACGAGCAGTACTTC,CASSYSGTQREGRSYEQYF
.,medium-sized,TRBV20-1,TRBJ1-1,TGCAGTGCAAGGACCGCCGGGGGCGAAGCTTTCTTT,CSARTAGGEAFF
TRBD1,many,TRBV9,TRBJ1-1,TGTGCCAGCAGCGTATCGACGACAGGGCCCACTGAAGCTTTCTTT,CASSVSTTGPTEAFF
.,medium-sized,TRBV11-2,TRBJ2-5,TGTGCCAGCCGAGGGGCTGCAGAGACCCAGTACTTC,CASRGAAETQYF
.,medium-sized,TRBV6-1,TRBJ2-1,TGTGCCAGCAGTGAGAGAGGTGGGACTTTTAATGAGCAGTTCTTC,CASSERGGTFNEQFF
.,few,TRBV27,TRBJ2-7,TGTGCCAGCAGTTTATCATCCGGCTACGAGCAGTACTTC,CASSLSSGYEQYF
.,.,TRBV24-1,TRBJ2-3,TGTGCCACCAGTGATTTGGGAGGGGGAGAAGGGAATACGCAGTATTTT,CATSDLGGGEGNTQYF
.,many,TRBV28,TRBJ2-1,TGTGCCAGCAGCCAGGGACTGCCCTCCTACAATGAGCAGTTCTTC,CASSQGLPSYNEQFF
TRBD2,many,TRBV29-1,TRBJ2-3,TGCAGCGTACGACCCGGGGGGGATACGCAGTATTTT,CSVRPGGDTQYF
.,many,TRBV5-1,TRBJ2-3,TGCGCCAGCAGCTCAGGGACACCCGGGGATACGCAGTATTTT,CASSSGTPGDTQYF
.,many,TRBV28,TRBJ2-1,TGTGCCACCCGGTCGGCCTACAATGAGCAGTTCTTC,CATRSAYNEQFF
.,many,TRBV7-6,TRBJ2-1,TGTGCCAGCAGCTTAAGCGGACCGCTCTACAATGAGCAGTTCTTC,CASSLSGPLYNEQFF
.,many,TRBV7-8,TRBJ2-7,TGTGCCAGCAGCTTCGTTAGGGTAGGCTACGAGCAGTACTTC,CASSFVRVGYEQYF
.,.,TRBV29-1,TRBJ2-3,TGCAGCGTTGAACCACAATGGGGGAGCGGAGGCACAGATACGCAGTATTTT,CSVEPQWGSGGTDTQYF
.,many,TRBV7-8,TRBJ1-1,TGTGCCAGCAGCCCAGGACTTGCGAACACTGAAGCTTTCTTT,CASSPGLANTEAFF
.,many,TRBV20-1,TRBJ1-5,TGCAGTGCTAGATTACGGGGGCTCGGAAGCAATCAGCCCCAGCATTTT,CSARLRGLGSNQPQHF
.,.,TRBV5-6,TRBJ2-2,TGTGCCAGCAGCACCCTAGGACAGAACACCGGGGAGCTGTTTTTT,CASSTLGQNTGELFF
.,many,TRBV28,TRBJ1-5,TGTGCCAGCAGTTTAACGGGTCTCTATAGCAATCAGCCCCAGCATTTT,CASSLTGLYSNQPQHF
.,medium-sized,TRBV2,TRBJ1-3,TGTGCCAGCAGCGCCGATCAGTTAGGGGGAAACACCATATATTTT,CASSADQLGGNTIYF
.,many,TRBV24-1,TRBJ2-7,TGTGCCACCCTGGGACGGCGCACCTACGAGCAGTACTTC,CATLGRRTYEQYF
.,many,TRBV7-9,TRBJ1-1,TGTGCCAGCAGCTTGCGCACTGAAGCTTTCTTT,CASSLRTEAFF